These T cell receptor beta chains were read from a single sample in a study of cytomegalovirus exposure and HLA in healthy donors. Libraries were prepared by immunoSEQ multiplex PCR; TCRdb keeps only in-frame clonotypes and omits some of them. The sample shows 100,000 to 140,000 clones, around three quarters of them seen only once. The specimen was PBMCs. The receptors here all came from a male donor in good health and CMV-seronegative. CDR3s include the opening cysteine and the closing phenylalanine or tryptophan. Fields, in order: CDR3 DNA, CDR3 protein, V gene, clone size, D gene, J gene. A D gene is named only where the DNA matches it firmly. Expanded clones are given a class, and other clones once, few, many or no size at all.

cdr3_nt: TGTGCCAGCAGCTTGGGAGGGTTCGAGGAGTACTTC
cdr3_aa: CASSLGGFEEYF
v_call: TRBV5-6
clone_size: once
d_call: NA
j_call: TRBJ2-7

cdr3_nt: TGTGCCAGCTCGGGGGGACTAGCGGGATCCTCTGCGGAGCAGTACTTC
cdr3_aa: CASSGGLAGSSAEQYF
v_call: TRBV7-8
clone_size: NA
d_call: TRBD2
j_call: TRBJ2-7

cdr3_nt: TGTGCCAGCTCCCCCGGGACTAGCGGGAACGAGCAGTACTTC
cdr3_aa: CASSPGTSGNEQYF
v_call: TRBV18
clone_size: NA
d_call: TRBD2
j_call: TRBJ2-7

cdr3_nt: TGTGCCAGCAGCTTGGTTGGAGCTACAGGGCGACATGGCTACACCTTC
cdr3_aa: CASSLVGATGRHGYTF
v_call: TRBV5-4
clone_size: NA
d_call: NA
j_call: TRBJ1-2

cdr3_nt: TGCAGCGTTGAAGGACTAGCGGGAGGGTCCTACGAGCAGTACTTC
cdr3_aa: CSVEGLAGGSYEQYF
v_call: TRBV29-1
clone_size: NA
d_call: TRBD2
j_call: TRBJ2-7

cdr3_nt: TGTGCCAGCAGCGCCCGACAGGGTGTAGGGAACACTGAAGCTTTCTTT
cdr3_aa: CASSARQGVGNTEAFF
v_call: TRBV11-3
clone_size: NA
d_call: TRBD1
j_call: TRBJ1-1

cdr3_nt: TGCAGCGTTGATGGGACTAGCGGGAGGGCTTTCGAGACCCAGTACTTC
cdr3_aa: CSVDGTSGRAFETQYF
v_call: TRBV29-1
clone_size: NA
d_call: TRBD2
j_call: TRBJ2-5

cdr3_nt: TGCGCCAGCAGCCAAGCAGTGCTTCGGTTCTTC
cdr3_aa: CASSQAVLRFF
v_call: TRBV4-1
clone_size: NA
d_call: NA
j_call: TRBJ2-1

cdr3_nt: TGTGCCAGCAGCTTCACTAGCGGCTACTCCTACGAGCAGTACTTC
cdr3_aa: CASSFTSGYSYEQYF
v_call: TRBV7-9
clone_size: NA
d_call: TRBD2
j_call: TRBJ2-7

cdr3_nt: TGTGCCAGCAGTTTATCTCTAGCGGGCGGGGAGCTGTTTTTT
cdr3_aa: CASSLSLAGGELFF
v_call: TRBV27
clone_size: once
d_call: TRBD2
j_call: TRBJ2-2

cdr3_nt: TGTGCCAGCAGCCCCTCCATTGGACTGCCCCAAGATACGCAGTATTTT
cdr3_aa: CASSPSIGLPQDTQYF
v_call: TRBV7-3
clone_size: NA
d_call: NA
j_call: TRBJ2-3

cdr3_nt: TGTGCCAGCAGCCGAGTGGGCAGCAATAATTCACCCCTCCACTTT
cdr3_aa: CASSRVGSNNSPLHF
v_call: TRBV6-5
clone_size: NA
d_call: NA
j_call: TRBJ1-6

cdr3_nt: TGCGCCAGCAGTGACTTAGTTAACTATGGCTACACCTTC
cdr3_aa: CASSDLVNYGYTF
v_call: TRBV10-2
clone_size: NA
d_call: NA
j_call: TRBJ1-2

cdr3_nt: TGTGCCAGCAGCGCGGACAGGAGCTCCTACGAGCAGTACTTC
cdr3_aa: CASSADRSSYEQYF
v_call: TRBV5-8
clone_size: NA
d_call: TRBD1
j_call: TRBJ2-7

cdr3_nt: TGTGCCAGCAGCTTAGGACTAGCGGGATACGAGCAGTACTTC
cdr3_aa: CASSLGLAGYEQYF
v_call: TRBV11-2
clone_size: NA
d_call: TRBD2
j_call: TRBJ2-7

cdr3_nt: TGTGCCACTCGGGTTCCCTCTGGAAACACCATATATTTT
cdr3_aa: CATRVPSGNTIYF
v_call: TRBV6-5
clone_size: NA
d_call: NA
j_call: TRBJ1-3

cdr3_nt: TGTGCCAGCAGTTTATCCAGATTCAATGAGCAGTTCTTC
cdr3_aa: CASSLSRFNEQFF
v_call: TRBV27
clone_size: NA
d_call: NA
j_call: TRBJ2-1

cdr3_nt: TGTGCCAGCAGTTACTCCCCCTATCAGCCCCAGCATTTT
cdr3_aa: CASSYSPYQPQHF
v_call: TRBV6-5
clone_size: NA
d_call: NA
j_call: TRBJ1-5

cdr3_nt: TGTGCCAGCAGTCCGCCCACGCCAGGGGGCACTGAAGCTTTCTTT
cdr3_aa: CASSPPTPGGTEAFF
v_call: TRBV28
clone_size: NA
d_call: TRBD1
j_call: TRBJ1-1

cdr3_nt: TGTGCCAGCAGTTCTCCGAGTTACGAGCAGTACTTC
cdr3_aa: CASSSPSYEQYF
v_call: TRBV28
clone_size: NA
d_call: NA
j_call: TRBJ2-7

cdr3_nt: TGTGCCAGCAGGGGCTTGGTAGCGGGAGAAAACAATGAGCAGTTCTTC
cdr3_aa: CASRGLVAGENNEQFF
v_call: TRBV2
clone_size: NA
d_call: TRBD2
j_call: TRBJ2-1

cdr3_nt: TGTGCCAGCAGCGGAAGAACAGGGAAAACCTACGAGCAGTACTTC
cdr3_aa: CASSGRTGKTYEQYF
v_call: TRBV7-9
clone_size: few
d_call: NA
j_call: TRBJ2-7

cdr3_nt: TGTGCAGGGACAGGCCAGAACACTGAAGCTTTCTTT
cdr3_aa: CAGTGQNTEAFF
v_call: TRBV30
clone_size: NA
d_call: TRBD1
j_call: TRBJ1-1

cdr3_nt: TGCTTTACAGGGGGATTACACTTCTACGAGCAGTACTTC
cdr3_aa: CFTGGLHFYEQYF
v_call: TRBV5-8
clone_size: NA
d_call: TRBD1
j_call: TRBJ2-7

cdr3_nt: TGTGCCAGCAGTTACAGTCTAGGAGGAGAGACCCAGTACTTC
cdr3_aa: CASSYSLGGETQYF
v_call: TRBV6-6
clone_size: few
d_call: NA
j_call: TRBJ2-5

cdr3_nt: TGTGCCAGCAGCAGGACAGGGGATGGGACTGAAGCTTTCTTT
cdr3_aa: CASSRTGDGTEAFF
v_call: TRBV7-9
clone_size: NA
d_call: TRBD1
j_call: TRBJ1-1

cdr3_nt: TGTGCCAGCATCGCTTCAGATGGAAACACCATATATTTT
cdr3_aa: CASIASDGNTIYF
v_call: TRBV18
clone_size: once
d_call: NA
j_call: TRBJ1-3

cdr3_nt: TGTGCCAGCAGGTCCGCGAGCTCCTACGAGCAGTACTTC
cdr3_aa: CASRSASSYEQYF
v_call: TRBV28
clone_size: NA
d_call: NA
j_call: TRBJ2-7

cdr3_nt: TGTGCCAGCAATCTGAGACAGGGGTTCCATGAGCAGTTCTTC
cdr3_aa: CASNLRQGFHEQFF
v_call: TRBV2
clone_size: few
d_call: TRBD1
j_call: TRBJ2-1

cdr3_nt: TGTGCCACAGCTACGAATGGGAGATTGGATACGCAGTATTTT
cdr3_aa: CATATNGRLDTQYF
v_call: TRBV6-4
clone_size: NA
d_call: NA
j_call: TRBJ2-3

cdr3_nt: TGTGCCAGCAGCGAGGGGACAGGGGGATGGAATGAGCAGTTCTTC
cdr3_aa: CASSEGTGGWNEQFF
v_call: TRBV11-1
clone_size: NA
d_call: TRBD1
j_call: TRBJ2-1

cdr3_nt: TGTGCCAGCAGCTCTAGAAATAGCGGGAGCGCAGAGACCCAGTACTTC
cdr3_aa: CASSSRNSGSAETQYF
v_call: TRBV13
clone_size: NA
d_call: TRBD2
j_call: TRBJ2-5

cdr3_nt: TGTGCCTGGAGGGCAGGGACAGGGTTTGATTTCTTT
cdr3_aa: CAWRAGTGFDFF
v_call: TRBV30
clone_size: NA
d_call: TRBD1
j_call: TRBJ1-1

cdr3_nt: TGTGCCAGCAGCTACGAGGCTCTTCAGTACTTC
cdr3_aa: CASSYEALQYF
v_call: TRBV13
clone_size: NA
d_call: NA
j_call: TRBJ2-4

cdr3_nt: TGTGCCAGCAGCCAAGATCTAATCGTTCTTGGCTACACCTTC
cdr3_aa: CASSQDLIVLGYTF
v_call: TRBV4-2
clone_size: NA
d_call: NA
j_call: TRBJ1-2

cdr3_nt: TGTGCCAGCAGCCCGCAGGGGGGACTTTTAGGGTCCTACGAGCAGTACTTC
cdr3_aa: CASSPQGGLLGSYEQYF
v_call: TRBV11-2
clone_size: NA
d_call: NA
j_call: TRBJ2-7

cdr3_nt: TGTGCCAGCAGTCATCCAGGGGCCCCCGAAGCTTTCTTT
cdr3_aa: CASSHPGAPEAFF
v_call: TRBV27
clone_size: NA
d_call: NA
j_call: TRBJ1-1

cdr3_nt: TGCGCCAGCAGCTTGGCCGACAGGGCAGGCGGCTACACCTTC
cdr3_aa: CASSLADRAGGYTF
v_call: TRBV5-1
clone_size: NA
d_call: TRBD1
j_call: TRBJ1-2

cdr3_nt: TGTGCCAGCAGCTTAGGGACTAGCGGGAGGGCCGGGGAGCTGTTTTTT
cdr3_aa: CASSLGTSGRAGELFF
v_call: TRBV7-2
clone_size: NA
d_call: TRBD2
j_call: TRBJ2-2

cdr3_nt: TGTGCCAGCAGCTCACGGGACACCGGGCCCCGAAACAATCAGCCCCAGCATTTT
cdr3_aa: CASSSRDTGPRNNQPQHF
v_call: TRBV7-8
clone_size: NA
d_call: NA
j_call: TRBJ1-5

cdr3_nt: TGTGCCAGCAGCTCGCAGACAGGTGCGAACACCGGGGAGCTGTTTTTT
cdr3_aa: CASSSQTGANTGELFF
v_call: TRBV7-2
clone_size: NA
d_call: NA
j_call: TRBJ2-2

cdr3_nt: TGCAGCGTTGAAGGGGCAGACTCCTACGAGCAGTACTTC
cdr3_aa: CSVEGADSYEQYF
v_call: TRBV29-1
clone_size: NA
d_call: NA
j_call: TRBJ2-7

cdr3_nt: TGTGCCTGCGATGTATCACGGGACTCTGGGGCCAACGTCCTGACTTTC
cdr3_aa: CACDVSRDSGANVLTF
v_call: TRBV30
clone_size: NA
d_call: NA
j_call: TRBJ2-6

cdr3_nt: TGTGCCATCAGTGAGGGCGGGAAAAACACTGAAGCTTTCTTT
cdr3_aa: CAISEGGKNTEAFF
v_call: TRBV10-3
clone_size: NA
d_call: NA
j_call: TRBJ1-1

cdr3_nt: TGTGCCAGCAGTGAATTTATGCGGGAGGGCTCGGGAGAGCAGTACTTC
cdr3_aa: CASSEFMREGSGEQYF
v_call: TRBV25-1
clone_size: NA
d_call: TRBD2
j_call: TRBJ2-7

cdr3_nt: TGCAGCGTGGAGAGTCGGCACTCGAACACCGGGGAGCTGTTTTTT
cdr3_aa: CSVESRHSNTGELFF
v_call: TRBV29-1
clone_size: once
d_call: NA
j_call: TRBJ2-2

cdr3_nt: TGTGCTAGTGGTTTGGTACTCAGCGGGAGTTTGTCCAAAAACATTCAGTACTTC
cdr3_aa: CASGLVLSGSLSKNIQYF
v_call: TRBV12-5
clone_size: NA
d_call: TRBD2
j_call: TRBJ2-4

cdr3_nt: TGTGCCAGCTCACCGGACAGGGGGCTTGGCTACACCTTC
cdr3_aa: CASSPDRGLGYTF
v_call: TRBV18
clone_size: NA
d_call: TRBD1
j_call: TRBJ1-2

cdr3_nt: TGCGCCAGCAGTGGGGGCTTAGCGTCATTGTTGGGCAATGAGCAGTTCTTC
cdr3_aa: CASSGGLASLLGNEQFF
v_call: TRBV5-1
clone_size: NA
d_call: NA
j_call: TRBJ2-1